This TCR beta chain was sequenced during a study of OX40 agonist ivuxolimab in advanced cancers. About the study as a whole: Ivuxolimab was an agonistic, fully human IgG2 monoclonal antibody directed against OX40 (CD134), a costimulatory receptor. Intravenous ivuxolimab was administered to patients every 2 weeks at six dose levels: 0.01, 0.1, 0.3, 1.5, 3 and 10 mg/kg. Of the roughly 52 patients in dose escalation, some 20 had hepatocellular carcinoma, approximately 15 had melanoma, 9 had renal cell carcinoma and 9 had head and neck cancer. The dose-escalation cohort was almost 85% male with a mean age of about 60 years, ranging from about 23 to 85. Prior anti-PD-1, anti-PD-L1 or anti-CTLA-4 therapy was permitted, and checkpoint inhibitors had been received by around 39% of dose-escalation patients. Partial responses were achieved by three dose-escalation patients, of whom one had hepatocellular carcinoma and two had cutaneous melanoma. Peripheral TCRbeta sequencing was intended to test whether TCR sequence diversity was altered and clonal T-cell expansion was caused by ivuxolimab. The paper reports the monotherapy dose-escalation portion (N of about 51 patients) of the phase I ivuxolimab trial. General study outcomes and caveats: In the 0.1-3.0 mg/kg groups, partial responders were among the patients with the lowest normalized peripheral clonal expansion, particularly in CD8+ T cells. Antigen specificity was not determined for the clonally expanded peripheral T cells. Low levels of normalized T-cell clonal expansion were also shown by some nonresponding patients. At doses of 0.1 to 3.0 mg/kg, clonal expansion of both CD4+ and CD8+ T cells in blood was seen between baseline and week 6. After ivuxolimab, expanded clones were on average more numerous among CD8+ T cells than among CD4+ T cells.

As concerns this clone: The clone's antigen remains unknown. The sample holds no much larger clone one base away, and base qualities are not on file.

V sheds 2 bases and J sheds 8 bases, leaving 8 bases between their ends. Counted from cysteine to phenylalanine, this CDR3 has 13 amino acids. Solely the CDR3 DNA is kept, with 39 bases framed from the first base. CDR1 is given as SGHRS and CDR2 as YFSETQ, both from the germline V gene. For sequencing of the TCRbeta CDR3 region, genomic DNA was extracted from the sorted cells. The immunoSEQ Assay was used to sequence the TCRbeta CDR3 regions. Sourced from immuneACCESS, this table was stored by TCRdb with only in-frame sequences that have V and J called. A share of the clones is absent; for the studies checked, an unresolved V gene accounts for under half, and the remainder has no known explanation. A total of roughly 81,000 clones appear in this sample, around 89% of them only once. 0.45% to 0.55% of the sample comes from the top ten. Patients with autoimmune disease history or receiving systemic immunosuppression were excluded from the trial. Peripheral blood for TCR sequencing was drawn from every dose cohort at baseline, at cycle 4 day 1 and at cycle 7 day 1. The samples were taken from a phase I, first-in-human, multicenter, open-label dose-escalation trial of ivuxolimab. Adults with locally advanced or metastatic melanoma, renal cell carcinoma, hepatocellular carcinoma or head and neck squamous cell carcinoma were enrolled in the trial. Before TCR sequencing, CD4+ T cells and CD8+ T cells from peripheral blood were sorted into separate populations.

In this chain, TRBV5-1 is recombined with TRBJ1-6; the best D guess is TRBD1, with 5 bases matching. The sample consisted of CD4+ or CD8+ T cells sorted from blood, taken in a trial of the OX40 agonist ivuxolimab. This receptor was obtained from an adult with an advanced solid tumor such as melanoma, head and neck, liver or kidney cancer. The nucleotide sequence reads TGCGCCAGCAGCTTACGGACATATTCACCCCTCCACTTT. The translation is CASSLRTYSPLHF.